This T cell receptor (beta chain) was recovered during a study of shared clonotypes between healthy human individuals. Repertoires were generated with immunoSEQ multiplex PCR, while TCRdb's copy carries only in-frame clones and drops some. This sample yields some 2.1 million clones, of which 93% are seen a single time; less than 2% belongs to the top ten. Germline CDR1 is LGHNA and CDR2 is YSLEER. This CDR3 comprises 17 residues. The ends lost 1 base at V and 4 bases at J; junction bases unmatched: 7. Study-level results: Generation probabilities were higher for clonotypes shared across all four sorted-subset donors than for unshared ones. Limitation of the genetic and exposure-history diversity represented came from the few donors.

Comment on this clone: Its antigen is currently unknown.

CD8 cells regarded as naive lacked CD45RO, were positively chosen for CCR7, and omitted terminally differentiated effector memory CD45RA+ cells. This TCR was recovered from a man younger than 30 in good health. Some clones in this sample may be carry-over from other donors' samples. The chain joins TRBV4-3 to TRBJ1-2; 12 positions agree with TRBD1. Sequenced material: naive CD8+ T cells from PBMCs. In DNA form, the CDR3 reads TGCGCCAGCAGCCAAGGGGCCCGGGACAGGGGGCTCTATGGCTACACCTTC. It specifies CASSQGARDRGLYGYTF.